The sequence of this T cell receptor beta chain was determined in a study of blood T cell repertoires in COVID-19. Study at large: Italy, Spain and the United States were the sources of the convalescent and acute COVID-19 samples. Sample material is recorded as cDNA or gDNA derived from T cells, B-cell-depleted T cells, or PBMCs.

Germline loops: CDR1 LNHDA, CDR2 SQIVND (reference sequence). The CDR3 sequence is 13 residues long. The V gene lost 6 bases and the J gene lost 3 bases, with 11 bases spanning the gap. Method: immunoSEQ multiplex PCR; TCRdb's copy keeps in-frame clones and lacks some. The data hold just under 250,000 clones, with approximately 90% observed a single time. Before being deemed recovered, Cohort 3 donors had two negative PCRs, clearance, or symptom resolution. The rearrangement links TRBV19 to TRBJ2-5, with D tentatively TRBD1 (5 bases). Sample: PBMCs or T cells enriched from blood (not recorded which). This clonotype was obtained from a woman aged 25 to 39 who had recovered from COVID-19. CDR3 amino acids: CASSDKTEETQYF. CDR3 sequence (DNA): TGTGCCAGTAGCGATAAGACAGAAGAGACCCAGTACTTC.